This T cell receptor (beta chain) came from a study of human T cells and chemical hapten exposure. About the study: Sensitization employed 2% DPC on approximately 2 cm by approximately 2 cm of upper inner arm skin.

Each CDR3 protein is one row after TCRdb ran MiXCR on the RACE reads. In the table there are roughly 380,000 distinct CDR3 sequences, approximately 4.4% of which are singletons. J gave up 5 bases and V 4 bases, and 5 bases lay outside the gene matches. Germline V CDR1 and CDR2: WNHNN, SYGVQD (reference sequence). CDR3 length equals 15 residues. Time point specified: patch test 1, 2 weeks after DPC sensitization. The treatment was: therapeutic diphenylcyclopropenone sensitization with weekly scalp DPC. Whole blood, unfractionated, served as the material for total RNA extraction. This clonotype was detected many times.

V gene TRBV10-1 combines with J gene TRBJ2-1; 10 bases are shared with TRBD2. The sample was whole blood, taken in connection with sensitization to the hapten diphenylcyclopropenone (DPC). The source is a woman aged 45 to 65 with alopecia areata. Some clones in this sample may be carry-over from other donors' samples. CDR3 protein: CASSVGTSENNEQFF. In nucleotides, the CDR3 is TGCGCCAGCAGTGTGGGGACTAGCGAGAACAATGAGCAGTTCTTC.